Presented here are 17 T cell receptor beta chains from one specimen sequenced in a study of blood T cell repertoires in COVID-19. The data were produced by immunoSEQ multiplex PCR, yet TCRdb's version contains in-frame clones alone and is incomplete. The sample records 200,000 or so clones, 65% to 85% being singletons. The sequenced sample was peripheral blood. The receptors come from a man between 60 and 75 years old with active or convalescent COVID-19.

The chain recombines TRBV7-3 with TRBJ1-6, with a possible D match to TRBD1 (6 bases). The CDR3 extends over 19 amino acids. Trimming stripped 4 bases from V and 0 bases from J, with 19 bases between. CDR1 and CDR2 from the germline V gene are SGHTA and FQGTGA. The CDR3 region has the DNA TGTGCCAGCAGCTCTACCCTTACAGGGCCCCTCTCCTATAATTCACCCCTCCACTTT. This encodes CASSSTLTGPLSYNSPLHF.

This clone was seen a single time. The V gene is TRBV27, the J gene TRBJ1-1; a possible D gene is TRBD1 (6 bases). The CDR3 is made up of 14 amino acids. CDR1 is MNHEY and CDR2 is SMNVEV in the germline V gene (reference sequence). V lost 3 bases to trimming and J lost 2 bases, with 10 bases between them. CDR3 in DNA: TGTGCCAGCAGTTTTCAGGGGAAAAACACTGAAGCTTTCTTT. This encodes CASSFQGKNTEAFF.

The V and J genes are TRBV5-6 and TRBJ2-1; D is possibly TRBD1 (5 bases). V was cut by 3 bases and J by 11 bases, with 15 bases left in between. The CDR3 is made up of 13 amino acids. The germline V gene encodes CDR1 SGHDT and CDR2 YYEEEE. CDR3 amino acids: CASSSPWGSQQFF. In nucleotides, the CDR3 is TGTGCCAGCAGCTCCCCCTGGGGCAGCCAGCAGTTCTTC. The variable domain in full, completed from reference TRBV5-6 and TRBJ2-1, reads DAGVTQSPTHLIKTRGQQVTLRCSPKSGHDTVSWYQQALGQGPQFIFQYYEEEERQRGNFPDRFSGHQFPNYSSELNVNALLLGDSALYLCASSSPWGSQQFFGPGTRLTVL.

In regard to this clone: This sample also contains other DNA sequences that code for the same CDR3. V usage is TRBV10-3 and J usage is TRBJ1-6, with 9 bases that match TRBD1. The V segment lost 6 bases and the J segment 6 bases; nucleotides outside the gene matches: 6. The CDR3 is made up of 15 amino acids. CDR1 and CDR2 from the germline V gene are ENHRY and SYGVKD. CDR3 DNA: TGTGCCATCAGGAGGACAGGGGAGGGTAATTCACCCCTCCACTTT. Its translation: CAIRRTGEGNSPLHF.

The rearrangement uses TRBV27 and TRBJ2-7; 12 bases are a match to TRBD1. The length of the CDR3 is 16 residues. CDR1 is MNHEY, CDR2 SMNVEV, per germline (reference sequence). V gave up 5 bases and J gave up 2 bases; unmatched junction bases: 7. The CDR3 nucleotides read TGTGCCAGCAGTGGGATGGGGACAGGGGGCCCCTACGAGCAGTACTTC. Its translation is CASSGMGTGGPYEQYF.

The chain carries TRBV19 and TRBJ2-7; D may be TRBD2 (7 bases). CDR3 length: 14 amino acids. Trimming left V 3 bases short and J 6 bases short, with 15 bases between. The germline V gene encodes CDR1 LNHDA and CDR2 SQIVND (reference sequence). Here the CDR3 DNA reads TGTGCCAGTAGTATGAGGCTAGCGGACAGCGAGCAGTACTTC. Its translation: CASSMRLADSEQYF.

The chain couples TRBV19 to TRBJ1-5; TRBD1 matches at 7 bases. Germline lookup yields CDR1 LNHDA and CDR2 SQIVND (reference sequence). Trimming at V came to 6 bases and at J to 5 bases, leaving 4 bases not matched to a gene. This CDR3 is built from 13 residues. DNA for the CDR3: TGTGCCAGTAGAAGTCAGGGGGATCAGCCCCAGCATTTT. Translated: CASRSQGDQPQHF.

V is TRBV6-5 and J is TRBJ2-7; D may be TRBD2 (6 bases). Germline CDR1 is MNHEY and CDR2 is SVGAGI. Trimming took 1 base from V and 6 from J, leaving 7 bases between them. The CDR3 covers 12 residues. The CDR3 reads CASSYWGVEQYF. DNA for the CDR3: TGTGCCAGCAGTTACTGGGGGGTCGAGCAGTACTTC.

The rearrangement links TRBV13 to TRBJ2-5; no firm D call. Germline values: CDR1 PRHDT, CDR2 FYEKMQ (reference sequence). The CDR3 length is 12 residues. V was clipped by 5 bases and J by 0 bases, with 4 bases between them. CDR3 protein: CASSPYQETQYF. CDR3 nucleotides: TGTGCCAGCAGCCCTTACCAAGAGACCCAGTACTTC.

The chain has TRBV5-1 and TRBJ2-7, with TRBD1 identical over 10 bases. CDR1 and CDR2 from the germline V gene are SGHRS and YFSETQ. The CDR3 extends over 14 amino acids. V gave up 3 bases and J gave up 3 bases; unmatched junction bases: 3. The chain's CDR3 is CASSSGDRGYEQYF. CDR3 in DNA: TGCGCCAGCAGCTCGGGGGACAGGGGCTACGAGCAGTACTTC.

Only a few counts were recorded for this clone. The gene calls are TRBV19 and TRBJ1-1; TRBD1 matches at 12 bases. V lost 6 bases to trimming and J lost 5 bases; unmatched junction nucleotides: 10. The CDR3 covers 16 residues. Germline lookup yields CDR1 LNHDA and CDR2 SQIVND (reference sequence). Here the CDR3 DNA reads TGTGCCAGTAGACCCCGGGACAGGGGGCGGAGGACTGAAGCTTTCTTT. It yields the protein CASRPRDRGRRTEAFF.

The V and J genes are TRBV2 and TRBJ2-7; maybe TRBD2 (6 bases). The CDR3 has 14 residues. From germline, CDR1 is SNHLY and CDR2 FYNNEI. The ends were cut back, 9 bases at V and 3 bases at J, with 18 bases in the middle. Here the CDR3 reads CASRAGTSYYEQYF. DNA of the CDR3: TGTGCCAGTCGAGCCGGGACTTCCTACTACGAGCAGTACTTC.

This clone was detected ten times or more. The chain has TRBV19 and TRBJ1-5; D ambiguous. The germline V gene encodes CDR1 LNHDA and CDR2 SQIVND (reference sequence). The CDR3 is 12 residues long. The ends were cut back, 9 bases at V and 7 bases at J, with 13 bases in the middle. The CDR3 DNA reads as TGTGCCAGCAGCTTCTGGCGGCAGCCCCAGCATTTT. Amino acid sequence: CASSFWRQPQHF.

This clone was seen a single time. The chain is built from TRBV24-1 and TRBJ2-3; TRBD2 is a possible D gene (5 bases). V was pared by 9 bases and J by 2 bases, with 11 bases between. This CDR3 has 13 amino acids. Germline values: CDR1 KGHDR, CDR2 SFDVKD. The CDR3 DNA follows: TGTGCCACCGGAGGCCCGGACACAGATACGCAGTATTTT. This encodes CATGGPDTDTQYF.

The chain links TRBV7-9 to TRBJ1-1; TRBD1 matches at 7 bases. The CDR3 loop spans 15 amino acids. Per germline, CDR1 SEHNR and CDR2 FQNEAQ (reference sequence). Losses at the gene ends were 5 bases for V and 4 bases for J; bases not matched to a gene: 10. CDR3 residues: CASSLTAGGPTEAFF. The CDR3 bases are TGTGCCAGCAGCCTAACAGCAGGGGGGCCCACTGAAGCTTTCTTT.

This rearrangement joins TRBV7-8 to TRBJ2-2; TRBD2 matches at 8 bases. Germline CDR1 SGHVS, CDR2 FQNEAQ. The junction had 3 bases not matched to a gene; V was cut back by 0 bases and J by 0 bases. This CDR3 is 17 amino acids long. DNA for the CDR3: TGTGCCAGCAGCTTAGCGACGGGAGGGCCGAACACCGGGGAGCTGTTTTTT. Encoded protein: CASSLATGGPNTGELFF.

The chain uses TRBV2 and TRBJ1-5; D may be TRBD1 (6 bases). The ends were cut back, 6 bases at V and 6 bases at J, with 18 bases in the middle. This CDR3 is built from 15 residues. Looked up from germline, CDR1 is SNHLY and CDR2 is FYNNEI. The DNA for the CDR3 is TGTGCCAGCAGATCCGAGGCAGGGGTTGGTCAGCCCCAGCATTTT. Encoded protein: CASRSEAGVGQPQHF. Together with reference TRBV2 and TRBJ1-5, the CDR3 gives the full variable domain: EPEVTQTPSHQVTQMGQEVILRCVPISNHLYFYWYRQILGQKVEFLVSFYNNEISEKSEIFDDQFSVERPDGSNFTLKIRSTKLEDSAMYFCASRSEAGVGQPQHFGDGTRLSIL.